The present TCR beta chain was sequenced within a study of T cells in Graves' hyperthyroidism and ophthalmopathy. V was pared by 2 bases and J by 0 bases, with 5 bases of the junction left unmatched. Germline CDR1 SGHAT, CDR2 FQNNGV. CDR3 length: 17 residues. The source material, RNA transcripts, was used to amplify TCR beta CDR3 regions. The HTBI primer set was used in a first-round RT-PCR of the TCR CDR3. TCRdb reprocessed the multiplex PCR reads with MiXCR, giving one entry per CDR3 protein. The table has about 370,000 distinct CDR3 sequences, approximately 14% seen once. The sample holds many counts of this clonotype.

The chain joins TRBV11-2 to TRBJ1-1; 11 bases agree with TRBD1. The sample taken for sequencing was blood. The clonotype originates from a woman aged 60-70 years with Graves' ophthalmopathy. The CDR3 DNA follows: TGTGCCAGCAGCTTACCCCGGGGACAGGGGGTGAACACTGAAGCTTTCTTT. Its protein is CASSLPRGQGVNTEAFF.